Sequencing of this T cell receptor (beta chain) was carried out in a study of vaccination and CD4 T cells after COVID-19. Study background: Four females and six males made up the convalescents, with two Hispanic. The post-COVID sampling time was a median about 100 days after diagnosis, ranging from 35 to 161. General study results and limits: Relatively few convalescent patients were studied; early post-infection timepoints were not included.

A single record per CDR3 protein comes from TCRdb applying MiXCR to the PCR reads. The sample yields about 15,000 distinct CDR3 sequences, approximately 72% seen once. A remark on this clonotype: Its cognate antigen is unknown.

The CDR3 sequence is 15 residues long. Trimming stripped 4 bases from V and 0 bases from J, with 11 bases between. In germline, CDR1 is SNHLY, CDR2 FYNNEI. The chain couples TRBV2 to TRBJ2-3, with no clear D. Sample: CD4+ T cells from blood, taken after SARS-CoV-2 vaccination. The sequence came from a human donor who had recovered from COVID-19. The CDR3 spells CASSAGTLSTDTQYF. Here the CDR3 DNA reads TGTGCCAGCAGTGCGGGTACCCTAAGCACAGATACGCAGTATTTT.